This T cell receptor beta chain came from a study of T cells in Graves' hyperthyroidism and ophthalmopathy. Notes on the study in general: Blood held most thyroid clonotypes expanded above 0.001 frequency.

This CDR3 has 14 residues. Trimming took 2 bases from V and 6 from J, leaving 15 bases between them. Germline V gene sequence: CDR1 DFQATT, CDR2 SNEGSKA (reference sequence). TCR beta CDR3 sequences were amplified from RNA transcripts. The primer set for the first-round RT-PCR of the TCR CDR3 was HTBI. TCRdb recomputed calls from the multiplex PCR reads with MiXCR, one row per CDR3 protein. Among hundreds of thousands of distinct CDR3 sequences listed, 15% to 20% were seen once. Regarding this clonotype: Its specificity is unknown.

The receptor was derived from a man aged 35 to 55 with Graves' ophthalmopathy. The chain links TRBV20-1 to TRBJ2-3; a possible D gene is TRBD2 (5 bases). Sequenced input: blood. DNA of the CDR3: TGCAGTGCTAGAATGGTACTAGTAAAGGATACGCAGTATTTT. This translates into CSARMVLVKDTQYF.